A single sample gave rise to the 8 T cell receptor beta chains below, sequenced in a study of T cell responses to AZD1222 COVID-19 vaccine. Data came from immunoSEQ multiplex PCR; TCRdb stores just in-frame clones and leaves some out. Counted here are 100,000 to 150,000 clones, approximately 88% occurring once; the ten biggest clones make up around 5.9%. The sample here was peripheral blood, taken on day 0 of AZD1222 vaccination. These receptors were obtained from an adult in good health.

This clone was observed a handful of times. The CDR3: CASSHGLGGSTF. As DNA, the CDR3 is TGCGCCAGCAGCCATGGCCTAGGGGGATCCACCTTC. V usage is TRBV4-3 and J usage is TRBJ1-2, with D maybe TRBD1 (6 bases). Germline V gene sequence: CDR1 LGHNA, CDR2 YSLEER. The CDR3 consists of 12 residues. Trimming took 3 bases from V and 13 from J, leaving 15 bases between them.

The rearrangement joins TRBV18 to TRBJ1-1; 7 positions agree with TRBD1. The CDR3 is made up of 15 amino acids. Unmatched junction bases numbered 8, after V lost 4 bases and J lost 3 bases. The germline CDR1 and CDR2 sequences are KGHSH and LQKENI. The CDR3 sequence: CASSLFEGADTEAFF. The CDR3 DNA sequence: TGTGCCAGCTCACTATTCGAGGGGGCGGACACTGAAGCTTTCTTT. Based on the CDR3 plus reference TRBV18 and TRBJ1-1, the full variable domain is NAGVMQNPRHLVRRRGQEARLRCSPMKGHSHVYWYRQLPEEGLKFMVYLQKENIIDESGMPKERFSAEFPKEGPSILRIQQVVRGDSAAYFCASSLFEGADTEAFFGQGTRLTVV.

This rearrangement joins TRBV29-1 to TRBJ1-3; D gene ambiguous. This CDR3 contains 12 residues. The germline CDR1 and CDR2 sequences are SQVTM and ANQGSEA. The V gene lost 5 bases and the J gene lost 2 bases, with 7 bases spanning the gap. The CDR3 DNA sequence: TGCAGCGTTCAGGTGCCTGGAAACACCATATATTTT. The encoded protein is CSVQVPGNTIYF.

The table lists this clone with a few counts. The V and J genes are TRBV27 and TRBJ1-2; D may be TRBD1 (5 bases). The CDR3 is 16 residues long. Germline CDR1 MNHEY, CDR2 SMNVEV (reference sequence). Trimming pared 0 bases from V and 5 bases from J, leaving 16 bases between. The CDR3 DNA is TGTGCCAGCAGTTTATCCTTTTCGACAGCCTCTTATGGCTACACCTTC. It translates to CASSLSFSTASYGYTF.

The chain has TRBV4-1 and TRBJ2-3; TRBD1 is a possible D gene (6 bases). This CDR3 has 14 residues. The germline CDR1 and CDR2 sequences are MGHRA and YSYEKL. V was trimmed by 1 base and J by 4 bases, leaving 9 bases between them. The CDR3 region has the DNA TGCGCCAGCAGCCAAGTTGGGGGCCCAGATACGCAGTATTTT. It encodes CASSQVGGPDTQYF.

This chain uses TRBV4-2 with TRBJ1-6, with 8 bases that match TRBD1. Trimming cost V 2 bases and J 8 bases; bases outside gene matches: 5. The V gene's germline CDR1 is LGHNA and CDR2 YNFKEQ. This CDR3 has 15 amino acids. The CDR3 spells CASSQPQGAYSPLHF. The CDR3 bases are TGTGCCAGCAGCCAACCCCAGGGGGCCTATTCACCCCTCCACTTT.

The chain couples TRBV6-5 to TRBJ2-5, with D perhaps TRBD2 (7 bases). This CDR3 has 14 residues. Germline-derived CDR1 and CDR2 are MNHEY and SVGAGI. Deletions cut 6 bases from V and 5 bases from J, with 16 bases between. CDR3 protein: CASRLSGGWETQYF. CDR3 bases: TGTGCCAGCAGGCTCTCGGGGGGCTGGGAGACCCAGTACTTC.

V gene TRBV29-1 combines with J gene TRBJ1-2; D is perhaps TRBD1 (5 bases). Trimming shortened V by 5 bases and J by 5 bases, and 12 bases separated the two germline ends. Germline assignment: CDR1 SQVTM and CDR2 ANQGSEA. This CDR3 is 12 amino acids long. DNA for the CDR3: TGCAGCGTTAAGACAGCAGATTATGGCTACACCTTC. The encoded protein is CSVKTADYGYTF.